This TCR beta chain was documented in a study of T cell repertoires in aging, cancer and after chemotherapy. Study context: Donor ages fell into six groups from 30 or younger up to 70 or older.

TRB rearrangements spanning V, D and J were amplified using mixed TRB-A/B primers. One entry per CDR3 protein results from TCRdb running MiXCR on the multiplex PCR reads. The data contain about 6,000 distinct CDR3 sequences, 20% to 25% of them singletons. TCR beta rearrangements were amplified from peripheral blood genomic DNA. This clonotype qualifies as medium-sized. Germline assignment: CDR1 GTSNPN and CDR2 SVGIG (reference sequence). V dropped 2 bases and J dropped 6 bases, with 6 bases sitting between them. The CDR3 is made up of 11 amino acids. The chain recombines TRBV30 with TRBJ2-3; D gene ambiguous. The TCR sequence derives from a human donor in good health. Sequencing input: blood. The CDR3 DNA reads as TGTGCCTGGAGTCCATCGGATACGCAGTATTTT. Protein: CAWSPSDTQYF. The full variable domain, in which reference TRBV30 and TRBJ2-3 provide the parts outside the CDR3, is SQTIHQWPATLVQPVGSPLSLECTVEGTSNPNLYWYRQAAGRGLQLLFYSVGIGQISSEVPQNLSASRPQDRQFILSSKKLLLSDSGFYLCAWSPSDTQYFGPGTRLTVL.